Given below is one T cell receptor (beta chain) in context. The data stem from a study of blood T cell repertoires in COVID-19. Study context: Sites across the United States, Italy and Spain contributed samples from acute and convalescent COVID-19. The cDNA or gDNA used as material had been derived from T cells, B-cell-depleted T cells, or PBMCs.

From germline, CDR1 is SGHTA and CDR2 FQGNSA. The CDR3 runs to 16 residues. J lost 1 base, V lost 2 bases, and 6 bases had no gene match. In the original processing: How many nucleated cells were present was estimated from reference gene primer amplification. Repertoires were generated with immunoSEQ multiplex PCR, while TCRdb's copy carries only in-frame clones and drops some. V, J and clone size were drawn from that table, and D and trimming were deduced from the DNA. The top ten hold about 15% of the sample, which has around 140,000 clones, around 82% seen once. The sequenced sample was peripheral blood. The sequence was obtained from a human donor with acute or convalescent COVID-19. The donor label of this sample is uncertain. The chain employs TRBV7-2 and TRBJ2-5; 8 nucleotides agree with TRBD2. CDR3 sequence (DNA): TGTGCCAGCAGCTTAAACGGGGGGGGCCTCCAAGAGACCCAGTACTTC. Translation gives CASSLNGGGLQETQYF.